A selection of T cell receptor beta chains follows, all from one sample in a study of early T cells in non-severe SARS-CoV-2 infection. TCRdb independently ran MiXCR on the 5' RACE reads; one entry per CDR3 protein. The sample lists about 48,000 distinct CDR3 sequences; more than 4.5% were seen once. Material: whole blood, obtained at baseline. The receptors here all came from an adult who was a healthcare worker with PCR-confirmed SARS-CoV-2 infection or an uninfected control (not recorded which). The CDR3 runs from the conserved cysteine through the conserved F or W. A D gene is named only where the DNA matches it firmly. Rows may omit the clone size; those that give it use once, few, many or a size class.

J,D,size,V,DNA,CDR3
TRBJ2-6,NA,NA,TRBV7-3,TGTGCCAGCAGCTTAACACTCCCCTCTGGGGCCAACGTCCTGACTTTC,CASSLTLPSGANVLTF
TRBJ2-5,NA,many,TRBV20-1,TGCAGTGCGAACCGGGACTCCGAAGAGACCCAGTACTTC,CSANRDSEETQYF
TRBJ2-7,NA,many,TRBV20-1,TGCAGCCCCCACGAGCAGTACTTC,CSPHEQYF
TRBJ2-7,TRBD2,many,TRBV3-1,TGTGCCAGCAGCCAAGTGACTAGCGGGAGGAGAGCCCCCTACGAGCAGTACTTC,CASSQVTSGRRAPYEQYF
TRBJ2-7,NA,many,TRBV18,TGTGCCAGCTCACCAACAAAAAGCAACGAGCAGTACTTC,CASSPTKSNEQYF
TRBJ1-1,NA,NA,TRBV20-1,TGCAGTGCTAGAGATTTGGGGACTGACACTGAAGCTTTCTTT,CSARDLGTDTEAFF
TRBJ1-4,NA,few,TRBV18,TGTGCCAGCTCACCACCGTCAACTAATGAAAAACTGTTTTTT,CASSPPSTNEKLFF
TRBJ2-7,NA,many,TRBV7-6,TGTGCCAGCAGCCCTTCGAGAGCACGCGAGCAGTACTTC,CASSPSRAREQYF
TRBJ2-1,TRBD1,NA,TRBV6-6,TGTGCCAGCAGCGGGCCGGGACAGTTCTACAATGAGCAGTTCTTC,CASSGPGQFYNEQFF
TRBJ2-5,TRBD2,NA,TRBV6-2/TRBV6-3,TGTGCCAGCAGTTACTCGACCCAGGCACTAGCGGGAGTCGGAGAGACCCAGTACTTC,CASSYSTQALAGVGETQYF
TRBJ1-1,NA,many,TRBV25-1,TGTGCCAGCGGCATGAACACTGAAGCTTTCTTT,CASGMNTEAFF
TRBJ2-7,NA,once,TRBV6-5,TGTGCCAGCAGTTCCGGGAGACAGCGACGTTACGAGCAGTACTTC,CASSSGRQRRYEQYF
TRBJ2-5,NA,few,TRBV28,TGTGCCAGCAGTACGGCATGGGGCCAGTACTTC,CASSTAWGQYF
TRBJ2-3,TRBD2,NA,TRBV10-2,TGCGCCAGCAGTGACTTTGGCGGGAGAGGAGATACGCAGTATTTT,CASSDFGGRGDTQYF
TRBJ2-2,NA,few,TRBV19,TGTGCCAGTAGTCTCCCGTTTGGCAAGGTGGCCGGGGAGCTGTTTTTT,CASSLPFGKVAGELFF
TRBJ2-4,NA,many,TRBV3-1,TGTGCCAGCAGCCAAGATCGGGGTTTAGGCATTCAGTACTTC,CASSQDRGLGIQYF
TRBJ1-4,NA,many,TRBV20-1,TGCAGTGCTCCACAGCCTTCAACTAATAAAAAACTGTTTTTT,CSAPQPSTNKKLFF
TRBJ2-3,TRBD1,many,TRBV7-8,TGTGCCAGCAGCTACCCCCTACCGGGACAGGGAAAGACTAGCACAGATACGCAGTATTTT,CASSYPLPGQGKTSTDTQYF
TRBJ2-1,TRBD1,many,TRBV4-1,TGCGCCAGCAGCCGAACAGGGGGCAATGAGCAGTTCTTC,CASSRTGGNEQFF
TRBJ1-1,NA,many,TRBV20-1,TGCAGTGCTTCCTCCTCGCGGGACGAGAACACTGAAGCTTTCTTT,CSASSSRDENTEAFF
TRBJ2-2,NA,many,TRBV6-4,TGTGCCAGCAGTGACTCCGGCACCGGGGAGCTGTTTTTT,CASSDSGTGELFF
TRBJ2-7,NA,many,TRBV6-5,TGTGCCAGCAGCCCCCTAACGGGACGCGAGCAGTACTTC,CASSPLTGREQYF
TRBJ2-5,NA,few,TRBV5-4,TGTGCCAGCAGCCTGGACATGATGGAAGAGACCCAGTACTTC,CASSLDMMEETQYF
TRBJ2-5,NA,NA,TRBV9,TGTGCCAGCAGCGTAACCCTCACCCTCCAAGAGACCCAGTACTTC,CASSVTLTLQETQYF
TRBJ2-5,NA,few,TRBV18,TGTGCCAGCTCAAAAAGGGATCAAGAGACCCAGTACTTC,CASSKRDQETQYF
TRBJ2-7,TRBD2,many,TRBV28,TGTGCCCTGAGCCTAGCGGGTTCCTACGAGCAGTACTTC,CALSLAGSYEQYF
TRBJ2-3,TRBD2,few,TRBV10-2,TGCGCCAGCAGTGTGAGCGGGAGAGGCACGCAGTATTTT,CASSVSGRGTQYF
TRBJ2-6,NA,few,TRBV24-1,TGTGCCACCAGTGATCCCGGGAGCTCTGGGGCCAACGTCCTGACTTTC,CATSDPGSSGANVLTF
TRBJ2-7,TRBD1,many,TRBV6-5,TGTGCCAGCAGTTACTCGAGGACAGGGCAACACGAGCAGTACTTC,CASSYSRTGQHEQYF
TRBJ2-1,NA,few,TRBV7-3,TGTGCCAGCAGCTTAGGCGGGAACATGGAAGATGAGCAGTTCTTC,CASSLGGNMEDEQFF
TRBJ2-7,NA,many,TRBV10-3,TGTGCCATCAGTCAAGGGGCCGCCTACGAGCAGTACTTC,CAISQGAAYEQYF
TRBJ2-1,TRBD1,NA,TRBV12-3/TRBV12-4,TGTGCCAGCAGTCCGGGACAGGGAATGATGGAGCAGTTCTTC,CASSPGQGMMEQFF
TRBJ2-1,NA,many,TRBV10-1,TGCGCCAGCAGAAGAGTTGGGGGCGCGAACCCTTACAATGAGCAGTTCTTC,CASRRVGGANPYNEQFF
TRBJ1-5,NA,NA,TRBV7-8,TGTGCCAGCAGCTTAGCTGCGGCACCCCCTAATCAGCCCCAGCATTTT,CASSLAAAPPNQPQHF
TRBJ1-1,TRBD1,NA,TRBV29-1,TGCAGCGTTGAGGGACAGGGTACACAAGCTTTCTTT,CSVEGQGTQAFF
TRBJ2-6,TRBD2,many,TRBV19,TGTGCCAGTAGTTTCCGACTAGCGGCCTCCTCTGGGGCCAACGTCCTGACTTTC,CASSFRLAASSGANVLTF
TRBJ2-3,NA,many,TRBV10-1,TGCGCCAGCCGTGGTAGTAGGGGCGATACGCAGTATTTT,CASRGSRGDTQYF
TRBJ1-5,NA,many,TRBV7-9,TGTGCCAGCAGCTTAGGTGTCGGGGGTAAGGGCAATCAGCCCCAGCATTTT,CASSLGVGGKGNQPQHF
TRBJ2-7,NA,few,TRBV6-5,TGTGCCAGCATGCTTCCGGGCAGGAACGAGCAGTACTTC,CASMLPGRNEQYF
TRBJ2-3,NA,NA,TRBV29-1,TGCAGCGTTTTGGACAGAGATACGCAGTATTTT,CSVLDRDTQYF
TRBJ2-7,NA,many,TRBV7-8,TGTGCCAGCAGCTTAGCGGACACGGACTACTACGAGCAGTACTTC,CASSLADTDYYEQYF